This T cell receptor beta chain was sequenced for a study of radiation and T cells in renal cell carcinoma. Treatment here: treatment-naive control, cytoreductive nephrectomy. This renal cell carcinoma was of the clear cell type. The method was immunoSEQ multiplex PCR; TCRdb's version includes in-frame clones alone and lacks a portion of them. This sample yields 15,000 or so clones, of which about 50% are seen a single time; more than 9% belongs to the top ten. CDR3 length: 11 amino acids. Looked up from germline, CDR1 is SGHAT and CDR2 is FQNNGV. V shed 5 bases and J shed 2 bases, with 2 bases lying between them.

The material sequenced was tumor tissue, taken from a patient whose treatment was nephrectomy without radiotherapy. The sequence came from a man aged 40-55 years with renal cell carcinoma. The genes are TRBV11-2 and TRBJ2-3, with D unclear. The CDR3 spells CASSITDTQYF. The CDR3 DNA follows: TGTGCCAGCAGCATCACAGATACGCAGTATTTT.